This TCR beta chain was sequenced during a study of cytomegalovirus exposure and HLA in healthy donors. As regards this clone: Its antigen is undetermined.

This CDR3 region has 16 residues. The germline V and J ends were trimmed by 5 bases and 5 bases, with 18 bases remaining between them. Germline V gene lookup returns CDR1 MDHEN and CDR2 SYDVKM. Use of 60 Vbeta and 13 Jbeta primers characterized the PCR. Method: immunoSEQ multiplex PCR; TCRdb's copy keeps in-frame clones and lacks some. Of fewer than 250,000 clones listed, roughly 80% are singletons. Overall study results and limits: Certain indistinguishable V segments, among them TRBV6-2 and TRBV6-3, were excluded. In most subjects, TCR beta sequences reportedly gave accurate predictions of HLA-A and HLA-B alleles. Researchers counted approximately 160 TCR beta chains as cytomegalovirus-associated.

This receptor was taken from a man aged 25 to 40 in good health and CMV-seronegative. Sequencing input: PBMCs. The rearrangement links TRBV28 to TRBJ1-4; D is unresolved. The CDR3 sequence: CASSEFNWAANEKLFF. In nucleotides, the CDR3 is TGTGCCAGCAGTGAGTTTAATTGGGCAGCAAATGAAAAACTGTTTTTT.